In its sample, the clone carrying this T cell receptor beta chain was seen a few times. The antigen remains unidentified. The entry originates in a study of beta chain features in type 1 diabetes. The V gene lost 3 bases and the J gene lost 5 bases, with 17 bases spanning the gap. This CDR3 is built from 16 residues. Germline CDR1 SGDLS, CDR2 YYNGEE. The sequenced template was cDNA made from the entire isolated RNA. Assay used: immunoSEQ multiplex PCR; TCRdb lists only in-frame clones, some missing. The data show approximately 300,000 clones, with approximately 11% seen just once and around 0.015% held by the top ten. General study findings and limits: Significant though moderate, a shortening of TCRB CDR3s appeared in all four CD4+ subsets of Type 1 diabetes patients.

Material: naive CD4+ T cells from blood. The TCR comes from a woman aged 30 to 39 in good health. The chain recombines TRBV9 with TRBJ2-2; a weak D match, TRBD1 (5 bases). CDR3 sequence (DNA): TGTGCCAGCAGCGCCAAAGTCGGACAAGCAACCGGGGAGCTGTTTTTT. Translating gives CASSAKVGQATGELFF. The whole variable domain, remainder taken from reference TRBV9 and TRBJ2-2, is DSGVTQTPKHLITATGQRVTLRCSPRSGDLSVYWYQQSLDQGLQFLIQYYNGEERAKGNILERFSAQQFPDLHSELNLSSLELGDSALYFCASSAKVGQATGELFFGEGSRLTVL.